The T cell receptor (beta chain) described here comes from a study of blood T cells in healthy people across ages. The study, taken as a whole, reports: Across samples, TCR beta diversity tracked strongly with naive T cell percentage. Aged donors had fewer naive CD4+ cells and lower diversity than long-lived donors.

A second PCR of 7 to 11 cycles used a sample-barcoded 5' primer and a J-beta primer mix. Each of the cDNA molecules was tagged by a template-switch adaptor with 12 random nucleotides. MiXCR, applied by TCRdb to the 5' RACE reads, yields one record per CDR3 protein. There are roughly 730,000 distinct CDR3 sequences in the sample; 56% occur only once, and about a quarter lies in the top ten. For this clonotype: What it recognizes is unknown.

Every sample had a minimum of 6.5 million PBMCs isolated. The CDR3 spans 11 residues. V was trimmed by 8 bases and J by 13 bases, leaving 15 bases between them. Germline CDR1 is SGHDN and CDR2 is FVKESK. The genes are TRBV14 and TRBJ1-5, with D unclear. The sequenced sample was blood. This sequence originates from a man between 40 and 49 years old in good health. In DNA, the CDR3 is TGTGCCAGCCGCTATGGGTCTGCTCAGCATTTT. Amino acids: CASRYGSAQHF. Supplemented by reference TRBV14 and TRBJ1-5, the full variable domain reads EAGVTQFPSHSVIEKGQTVTLRCDPISGHDNLYWYRRVMGKEIKFLLHFVKESKQDESGMPNNRFLAERTGGTYSTLKVQPAELEDSGVYFCASRYGSAQHFGDGTRLSIL.